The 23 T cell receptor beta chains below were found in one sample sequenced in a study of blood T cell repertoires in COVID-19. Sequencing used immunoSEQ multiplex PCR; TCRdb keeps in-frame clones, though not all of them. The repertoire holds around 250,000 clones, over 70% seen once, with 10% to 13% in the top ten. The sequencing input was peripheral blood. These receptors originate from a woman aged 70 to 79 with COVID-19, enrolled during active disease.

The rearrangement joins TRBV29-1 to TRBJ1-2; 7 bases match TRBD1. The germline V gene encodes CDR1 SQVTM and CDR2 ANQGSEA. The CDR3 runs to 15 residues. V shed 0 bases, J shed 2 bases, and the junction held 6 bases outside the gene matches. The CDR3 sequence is CSVEDKGTANYGYTF. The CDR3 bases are TGCAGCGTTGAAGATAAAGGGACAGCCAACTATGGCTACACCTTC.

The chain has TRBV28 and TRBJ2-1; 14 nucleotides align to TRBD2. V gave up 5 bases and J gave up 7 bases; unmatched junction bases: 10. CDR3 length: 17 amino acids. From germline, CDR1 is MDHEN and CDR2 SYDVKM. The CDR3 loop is CASSAPGLAGVGNEQFF. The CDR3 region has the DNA TGTGCCAGCAGTGCCCCGGGACTAGCGGGAGTGGGGAATGAGCAGTTCTTC.

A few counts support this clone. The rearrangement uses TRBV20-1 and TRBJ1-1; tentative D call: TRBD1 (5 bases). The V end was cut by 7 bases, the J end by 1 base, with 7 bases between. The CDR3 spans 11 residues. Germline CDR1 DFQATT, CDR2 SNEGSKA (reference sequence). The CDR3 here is CSEDTNTEAFF. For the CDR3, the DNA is TGCAGTGAGGACACGAACACTGAAGCTTTCTTT.

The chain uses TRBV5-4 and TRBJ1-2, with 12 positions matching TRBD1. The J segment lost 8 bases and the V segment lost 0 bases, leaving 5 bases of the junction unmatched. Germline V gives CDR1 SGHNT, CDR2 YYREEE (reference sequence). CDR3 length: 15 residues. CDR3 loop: CASSLAGQGARGYTF. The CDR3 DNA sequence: TGTGCCAGCAGCTTGGCGGGACAGGGGGCTCGGGGCTACACCTTC.

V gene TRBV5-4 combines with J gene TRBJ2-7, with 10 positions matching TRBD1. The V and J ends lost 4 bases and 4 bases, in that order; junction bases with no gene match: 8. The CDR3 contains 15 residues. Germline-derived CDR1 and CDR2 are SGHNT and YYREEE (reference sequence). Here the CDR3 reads CASSDAGTGAYEQYF. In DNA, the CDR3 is TGTGCCAGCAGCGATGCCGGGACAGGGGCTTACGAGCAGTACTTC. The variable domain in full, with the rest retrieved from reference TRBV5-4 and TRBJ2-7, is ETGVTQSPTHLIKTRGQQVTLRCSSQSGHNTVSWYQQALGQGPQFIFQYYREEENGRGNFPPRFSGLQFPNYSSELNVNALELDDSALYLCASSDAGTGAYEQYFGPGTRLTVT.

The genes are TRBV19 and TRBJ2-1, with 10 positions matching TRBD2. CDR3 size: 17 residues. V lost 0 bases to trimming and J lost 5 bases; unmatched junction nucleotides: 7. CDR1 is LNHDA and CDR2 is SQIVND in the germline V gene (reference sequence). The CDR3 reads CASSIEYLAGVNNEQFF. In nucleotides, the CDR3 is TGTGCCAGTAGTATAGAATACCTAGCGGGAGTTAACAATGAGCAGTTCTTC.

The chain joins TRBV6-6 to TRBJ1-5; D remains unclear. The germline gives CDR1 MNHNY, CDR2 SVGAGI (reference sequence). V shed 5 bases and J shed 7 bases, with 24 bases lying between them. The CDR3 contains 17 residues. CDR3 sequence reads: CASSPAGRTAVRQPQHF. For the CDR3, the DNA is TGTGCCAGCAGTCCCGCGGGCAGAACCGCAGTCAGGCAGCCCCAGCATTTT.

CDR3 sequence reads: CASSSGRLAENTGELFF. The DNA for the CDR3 is TGTGCCAGCAGCTCGGGCAGACTAGCGGAAAACACCGGGGAGCTGTTTTTT. V and J are TRBV11-3 and TRBJ2-2; 9 bases are a match to TRBD2. Per germline, CDR1 SGHNT and CDR2 YENEEA. V dropped 4 bases and J dropped 2; count of bases not matched to a gene: 8. This CDR3 is 17 amino acids long.

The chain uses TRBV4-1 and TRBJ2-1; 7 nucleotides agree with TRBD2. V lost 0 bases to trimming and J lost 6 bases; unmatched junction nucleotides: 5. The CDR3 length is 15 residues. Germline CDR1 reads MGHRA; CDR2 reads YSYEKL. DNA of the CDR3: TGCGCCAGCAGCCAAGACTGGGCGGGAGTCAATGAGCAGTTCTTC. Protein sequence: CASSQDWAGVNEQFF.

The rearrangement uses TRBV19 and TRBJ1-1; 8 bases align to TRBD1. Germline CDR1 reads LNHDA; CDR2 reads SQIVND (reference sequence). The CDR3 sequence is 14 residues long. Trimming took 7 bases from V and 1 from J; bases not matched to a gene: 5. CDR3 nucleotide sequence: TGTGCCAGTACAGCGGGACAGGCGAACACTGAAGCTTTCTTT. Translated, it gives CASTAGQANTEAFF.

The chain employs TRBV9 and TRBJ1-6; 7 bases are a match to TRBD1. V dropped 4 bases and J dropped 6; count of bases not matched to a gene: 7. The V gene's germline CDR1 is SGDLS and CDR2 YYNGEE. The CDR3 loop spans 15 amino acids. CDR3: CASSSEGAGNSPLHF. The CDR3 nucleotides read TGTGCCAGCAGCTCCGAGGGGGCTGGTAATTCACCCCTCCACTTT.

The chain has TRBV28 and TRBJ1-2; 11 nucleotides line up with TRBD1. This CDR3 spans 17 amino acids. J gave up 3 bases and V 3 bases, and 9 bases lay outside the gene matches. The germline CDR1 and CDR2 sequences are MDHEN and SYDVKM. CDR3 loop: CASSFPGTGGMDYGYTF. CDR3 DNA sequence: TGTGCCAGCAGTTTCCCCGGGACAGGGGGTATGGACTATGGCTACACCTTC.

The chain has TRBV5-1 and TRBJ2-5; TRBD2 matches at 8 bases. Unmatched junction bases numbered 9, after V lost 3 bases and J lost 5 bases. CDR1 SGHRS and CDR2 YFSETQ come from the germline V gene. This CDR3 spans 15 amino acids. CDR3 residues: CASSSRGAFYETQYF. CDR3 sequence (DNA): TGCGCCAGCAGCTCGCGGGGGGCTTTTTATGAGACCCAGTACTTC.

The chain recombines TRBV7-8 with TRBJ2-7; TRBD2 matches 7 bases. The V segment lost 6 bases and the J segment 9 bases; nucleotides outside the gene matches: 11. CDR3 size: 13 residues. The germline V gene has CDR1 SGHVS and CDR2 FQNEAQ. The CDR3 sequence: CASRKTGGEVQYF. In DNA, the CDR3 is TGTGCCAGCAGAAAGACGGGGGGAGAGGTGCAGTACTTC.

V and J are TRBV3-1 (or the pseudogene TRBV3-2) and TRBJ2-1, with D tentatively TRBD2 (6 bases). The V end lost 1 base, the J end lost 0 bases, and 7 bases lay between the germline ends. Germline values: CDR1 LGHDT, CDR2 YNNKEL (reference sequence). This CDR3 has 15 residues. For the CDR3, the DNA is TGTGCCAGCAGCCAAGTGGAGGGCTCCTACAATGAGCAGTTCTTC. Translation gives CASSQVEGSYNEQFF.

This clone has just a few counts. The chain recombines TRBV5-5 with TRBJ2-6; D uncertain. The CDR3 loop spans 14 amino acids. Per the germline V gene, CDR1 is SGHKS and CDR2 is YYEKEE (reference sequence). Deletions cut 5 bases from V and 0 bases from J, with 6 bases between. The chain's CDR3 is CASSSHSGANVLTF. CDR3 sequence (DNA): TGTGCCAGCAGTAGTCACTCTGGGGCCAACGTCCTGACTTTC.

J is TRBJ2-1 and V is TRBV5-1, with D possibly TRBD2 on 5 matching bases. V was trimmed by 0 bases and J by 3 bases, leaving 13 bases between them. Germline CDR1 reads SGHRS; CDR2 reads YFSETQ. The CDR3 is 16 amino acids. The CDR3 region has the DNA TGCGCCAGCAGCTTGGTGCTAGCCGGCGGCTACAATGAGCAGTTCTTC. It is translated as CASSLVLAGGYNEQFF.

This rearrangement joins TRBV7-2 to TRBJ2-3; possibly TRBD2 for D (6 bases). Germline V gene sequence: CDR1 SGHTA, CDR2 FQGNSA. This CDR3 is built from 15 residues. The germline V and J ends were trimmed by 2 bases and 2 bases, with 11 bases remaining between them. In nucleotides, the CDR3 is TGTGCCAGCAGCTTAAAGGCGGGAAACACAGATACGCAGTATTTT. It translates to CASSLKAGNTDTQYF. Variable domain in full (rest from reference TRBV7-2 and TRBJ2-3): GAGVSQSPSNKVTEKGKDVELRCDPISGHTALYWYRQSLGQGLEFLIYFQGNSAPDKSGLPSDRFSAERTGGSVSTLTIQRTQQEDSAVYLCASSLKAGNTDTQYFGPGTRLTVL.

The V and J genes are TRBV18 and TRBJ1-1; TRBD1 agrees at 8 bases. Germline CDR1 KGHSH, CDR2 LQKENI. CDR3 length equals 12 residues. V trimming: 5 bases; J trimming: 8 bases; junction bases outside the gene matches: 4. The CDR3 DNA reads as TGTGCCAGCTCATTTGGACAGGGAGAAGCTTTCTTT. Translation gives CASSFGQGEAFF.

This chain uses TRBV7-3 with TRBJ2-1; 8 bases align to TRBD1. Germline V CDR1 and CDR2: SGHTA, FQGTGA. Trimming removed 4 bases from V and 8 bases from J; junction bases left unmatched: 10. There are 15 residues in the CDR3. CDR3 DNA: TGTGCCAGCAGCTCCCTCGGGACAGGCCTGGATGAGCAGTTCTTC. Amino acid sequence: CASSSLGTGLDEQFF.

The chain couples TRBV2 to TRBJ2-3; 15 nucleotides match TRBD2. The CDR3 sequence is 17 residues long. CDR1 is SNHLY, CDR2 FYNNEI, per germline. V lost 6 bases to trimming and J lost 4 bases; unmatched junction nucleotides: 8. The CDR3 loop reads CASSRGLAGGVADTQYF. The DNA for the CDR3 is TGTGCCAGCAGCCGTGGACTAGCGGGAGGGGTGGCAGATACGCAGTATTTT.

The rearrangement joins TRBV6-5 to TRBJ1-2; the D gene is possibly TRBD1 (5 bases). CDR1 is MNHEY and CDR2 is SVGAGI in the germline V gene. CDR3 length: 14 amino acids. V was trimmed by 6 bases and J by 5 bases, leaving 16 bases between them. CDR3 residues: CASSRTRGGYGYTF. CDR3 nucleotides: TGTGCCAGCAGCCGTACCCGGGGGGGGTATGGCTACACCTTC.

The CDR3 DNA sequence: TGTGCCAGCAGTTACGGGGAGACAGGGGGCAATCAGCCCCAGCATTTT. Its translation is CASSYGETGGNQPQHF. This chain uses TRBV6-2 or TRBV6-3 with TRBJ1-5; TRBD1 matches 8 bases. The V gene's germline CDR1 is MNHEY and CDR2 SVGEGT. V lost 2 bases, J lost 2 bases, and 5 bases stayed unmatched. This CDR3 contains 16 residues.